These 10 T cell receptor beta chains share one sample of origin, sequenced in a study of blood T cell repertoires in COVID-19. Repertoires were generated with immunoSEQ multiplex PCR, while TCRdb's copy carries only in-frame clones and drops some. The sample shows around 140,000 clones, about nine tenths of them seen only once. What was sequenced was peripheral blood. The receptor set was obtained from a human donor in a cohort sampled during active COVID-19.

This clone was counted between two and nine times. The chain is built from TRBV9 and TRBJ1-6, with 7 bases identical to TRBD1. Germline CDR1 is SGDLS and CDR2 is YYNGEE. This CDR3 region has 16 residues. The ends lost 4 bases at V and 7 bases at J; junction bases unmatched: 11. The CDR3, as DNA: TGTGCCAGCAGCCCACGATCTACAGGGGCCAATTCACCCCTCCACTTT. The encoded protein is CASSPRSTGANSPLHF.

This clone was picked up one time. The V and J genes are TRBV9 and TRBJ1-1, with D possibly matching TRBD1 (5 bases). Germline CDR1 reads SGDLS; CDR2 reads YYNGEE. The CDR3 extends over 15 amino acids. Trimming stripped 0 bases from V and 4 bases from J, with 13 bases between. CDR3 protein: CASSVVGGASTEAFF. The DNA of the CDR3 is TGTGCCAGCAGCGTAGTCGGGGGAGCGAGCACTGAAGCTTTCTTT.

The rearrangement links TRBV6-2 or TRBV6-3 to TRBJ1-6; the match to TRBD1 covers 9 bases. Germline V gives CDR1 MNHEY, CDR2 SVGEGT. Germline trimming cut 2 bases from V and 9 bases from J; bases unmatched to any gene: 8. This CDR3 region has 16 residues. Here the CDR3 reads CASSYQPGQGFSPLHF. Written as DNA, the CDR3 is TGTGCCAGCAGTTACCAACCGGGACAGGGATTTTCACCCCTCCACTTT.

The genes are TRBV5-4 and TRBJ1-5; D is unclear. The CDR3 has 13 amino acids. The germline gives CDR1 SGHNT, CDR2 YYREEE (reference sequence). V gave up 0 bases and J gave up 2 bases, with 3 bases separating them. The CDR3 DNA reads TGTGCCAGCAGCTTGGCCGGCAATCAGCCCCAGCATTTT. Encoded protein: CASSLAGNQPQHF.

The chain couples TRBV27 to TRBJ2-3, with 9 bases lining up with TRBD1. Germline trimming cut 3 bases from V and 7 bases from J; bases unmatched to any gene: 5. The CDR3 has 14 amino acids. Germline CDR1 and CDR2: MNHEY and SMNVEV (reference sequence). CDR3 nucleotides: TGTGCCAGCAGTTTCCGGACAGGGGTAAATACGCAGTATTTT. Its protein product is CASSFRTGVNTQYF.

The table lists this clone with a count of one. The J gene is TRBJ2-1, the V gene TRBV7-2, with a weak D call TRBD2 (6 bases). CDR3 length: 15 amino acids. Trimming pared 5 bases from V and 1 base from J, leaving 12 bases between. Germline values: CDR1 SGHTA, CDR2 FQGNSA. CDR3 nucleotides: TGTGCCAGCAGCCGGGACTTGACTTCCTACAATGAGCAGTTCTTC. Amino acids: CASSRDLTSYNEQFF. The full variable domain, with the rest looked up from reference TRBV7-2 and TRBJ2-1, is GAGVSQSPSNKVTEKGKDVELRCDPISGHTALYWYRQSLGQGLEFLIYFQGNSAPDKSGLPSDRFSAERTGGSVSTLTIQRTQQEDSAVYLCASSRDLTSYNEQFFGPGTRLTVL.

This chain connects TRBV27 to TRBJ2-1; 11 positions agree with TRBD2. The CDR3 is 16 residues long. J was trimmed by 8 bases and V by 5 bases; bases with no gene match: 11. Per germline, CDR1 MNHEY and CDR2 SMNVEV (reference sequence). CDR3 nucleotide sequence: TGTGCCAGCAGTCCTAGTAGCGGGGGGGTGACTTATGAGCAGTTCTTC. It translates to CASSPSSGGVTYEQFF.

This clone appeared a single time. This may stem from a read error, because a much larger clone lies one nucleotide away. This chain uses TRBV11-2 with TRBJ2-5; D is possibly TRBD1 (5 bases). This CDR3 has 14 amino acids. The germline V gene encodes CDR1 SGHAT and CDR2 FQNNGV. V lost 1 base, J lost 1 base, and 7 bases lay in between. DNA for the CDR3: TGTGCCAGCAGCTTAGGGGGCCGCCAAGAGACCCAGTACTTC. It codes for CASSLGGRQETQYF.

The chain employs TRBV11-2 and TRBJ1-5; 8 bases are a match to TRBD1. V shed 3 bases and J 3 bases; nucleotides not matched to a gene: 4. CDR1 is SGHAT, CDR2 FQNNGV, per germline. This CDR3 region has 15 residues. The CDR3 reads CASSLGQVANQPQHF. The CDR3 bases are TGTGCCAGCAGCTTGGGACAGGTAGCCAATCAGCCCCAGCATTTT.

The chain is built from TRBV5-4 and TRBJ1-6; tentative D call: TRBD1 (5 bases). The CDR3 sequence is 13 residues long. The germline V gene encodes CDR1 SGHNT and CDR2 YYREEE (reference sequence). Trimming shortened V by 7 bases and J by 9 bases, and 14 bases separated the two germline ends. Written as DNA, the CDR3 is TGTGCCAGCGGAGAAAGGGGTACTTCACCCCTCCACTTT. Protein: CASGERGTSPLHF.